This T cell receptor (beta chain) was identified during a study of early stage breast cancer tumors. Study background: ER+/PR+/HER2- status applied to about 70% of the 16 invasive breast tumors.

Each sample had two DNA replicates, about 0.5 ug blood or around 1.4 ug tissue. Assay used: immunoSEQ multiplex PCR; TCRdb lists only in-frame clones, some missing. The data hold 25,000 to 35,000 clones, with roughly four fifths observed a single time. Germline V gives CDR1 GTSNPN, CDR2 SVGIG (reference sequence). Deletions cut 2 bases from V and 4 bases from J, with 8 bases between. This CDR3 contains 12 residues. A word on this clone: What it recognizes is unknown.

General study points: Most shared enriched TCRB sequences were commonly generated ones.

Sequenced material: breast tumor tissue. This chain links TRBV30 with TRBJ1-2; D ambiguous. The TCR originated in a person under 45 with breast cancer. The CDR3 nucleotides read TGTGCCTGGAGTAAGGGTACCTATGGCTACACCTTC. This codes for CAWSKGTYGYTF.